This T cell receptor (beta chain) was found in a study of blood T cell repertoires in COVID-19. Germline V gene lookup returns CDR1 KGHDR and CDR2 SFDVKD. The CDR3 spans 14 residues. V gave up 8 bases and J gave up 10 bases, with 20 bases separating them. Per the study methods: Amplification with reference gene primers provided the estimates of nucleated cell counts. Data came from immunoSEQ multiplex PCR; TCRdb stores just in-frame clones and leaves some out. V and J calls and clone size are those listed in that table; D and trimming were worked out from the DNA. This table has some 62,000 clones, about three quarters appearing once.

The chain combines TRBV24-1 with TRBJ2-1; a weak D match, TRBD1 (6 bases). The material sequenced was peripheral blood. This receptor was identified in a human donor in a cohort sampled during active COVID-19. In DNA, the CDR3 is TGTGCCACCAACAGGGTCCATTCCCATATGGAGCAGTTCTTC. Amino acids: CATNRVHSHMEQFF.